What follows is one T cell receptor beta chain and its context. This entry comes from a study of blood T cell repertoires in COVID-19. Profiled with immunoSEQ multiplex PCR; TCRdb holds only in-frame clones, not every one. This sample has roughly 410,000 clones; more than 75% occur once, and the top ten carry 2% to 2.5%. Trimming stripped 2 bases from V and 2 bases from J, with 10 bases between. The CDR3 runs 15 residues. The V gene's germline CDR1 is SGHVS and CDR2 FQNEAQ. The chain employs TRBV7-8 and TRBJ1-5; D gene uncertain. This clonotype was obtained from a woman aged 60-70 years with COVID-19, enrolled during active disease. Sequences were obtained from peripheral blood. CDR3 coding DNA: TGTGCCAGCAGCTTAAGTGTCACGGGCAATCAGCCCCAGCATTTT. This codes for CASSLSVTGNQPQHF.